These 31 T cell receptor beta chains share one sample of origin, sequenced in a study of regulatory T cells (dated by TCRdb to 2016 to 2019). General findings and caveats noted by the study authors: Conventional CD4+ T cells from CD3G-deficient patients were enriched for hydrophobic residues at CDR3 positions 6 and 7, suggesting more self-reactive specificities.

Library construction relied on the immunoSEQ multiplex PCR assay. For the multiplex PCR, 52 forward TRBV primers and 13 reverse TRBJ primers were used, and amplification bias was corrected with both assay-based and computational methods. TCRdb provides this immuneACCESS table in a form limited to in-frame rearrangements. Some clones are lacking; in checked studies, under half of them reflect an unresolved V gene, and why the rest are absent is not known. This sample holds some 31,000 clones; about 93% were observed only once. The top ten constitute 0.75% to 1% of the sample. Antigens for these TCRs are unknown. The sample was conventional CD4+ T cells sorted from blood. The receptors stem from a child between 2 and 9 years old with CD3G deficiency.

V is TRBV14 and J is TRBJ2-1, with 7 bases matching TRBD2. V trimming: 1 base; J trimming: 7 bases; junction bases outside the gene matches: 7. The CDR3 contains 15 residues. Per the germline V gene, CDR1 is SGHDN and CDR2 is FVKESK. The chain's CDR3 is CASSQGRGGRNEQFF. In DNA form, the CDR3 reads TGTGCCAGCAGCCAAGGCCGGGGAGGGCGGAATGAGCAGTTCTTC.

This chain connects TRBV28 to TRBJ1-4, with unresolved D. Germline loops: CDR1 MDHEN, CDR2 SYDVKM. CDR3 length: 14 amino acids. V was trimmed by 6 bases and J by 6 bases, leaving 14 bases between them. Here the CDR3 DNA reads TGTGCCAGCAGCTCTGTACCTCCTGATGAAAAACTGTTTTTT. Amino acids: CASSSVPPDEKLFF.

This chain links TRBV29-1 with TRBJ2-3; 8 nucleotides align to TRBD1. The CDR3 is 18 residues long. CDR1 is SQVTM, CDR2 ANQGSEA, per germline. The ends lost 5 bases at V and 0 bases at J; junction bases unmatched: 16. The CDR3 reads CSVWGQEGPTSSTDTQYF. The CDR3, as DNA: TGCAGCGTTTGGGGACAGGAGGGACCAACCTCTAGCACAGATACGCAGTATTTT.

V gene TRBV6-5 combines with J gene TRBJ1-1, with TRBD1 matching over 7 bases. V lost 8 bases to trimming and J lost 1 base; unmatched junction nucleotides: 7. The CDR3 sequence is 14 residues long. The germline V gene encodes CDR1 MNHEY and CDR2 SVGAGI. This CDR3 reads CASSKTGRNTEAFF. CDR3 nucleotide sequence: TGTGCCAGCTCTAAGACAGGGAGGAACACTGAAGCTTTCTTT.

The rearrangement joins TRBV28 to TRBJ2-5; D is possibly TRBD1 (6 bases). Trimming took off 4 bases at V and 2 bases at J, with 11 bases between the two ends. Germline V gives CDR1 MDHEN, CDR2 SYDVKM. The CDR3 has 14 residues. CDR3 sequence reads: CASSSWTVQETQYF. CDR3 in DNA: TGTGCCAGCAGTTCGTGGACAGTTCAAGAGACCCAGTACTTC.

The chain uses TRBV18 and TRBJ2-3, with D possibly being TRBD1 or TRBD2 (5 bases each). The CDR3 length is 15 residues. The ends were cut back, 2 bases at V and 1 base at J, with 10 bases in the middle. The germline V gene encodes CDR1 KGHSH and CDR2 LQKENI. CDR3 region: CASSPSQGGTDTQYF. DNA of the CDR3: TGTGCCAGCTCACCATCTCAGGGAGGCACAGATACGCAGTATTTT.

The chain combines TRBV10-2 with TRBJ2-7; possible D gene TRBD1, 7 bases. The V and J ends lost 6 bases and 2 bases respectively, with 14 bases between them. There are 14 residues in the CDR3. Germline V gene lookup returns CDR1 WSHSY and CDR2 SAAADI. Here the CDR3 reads CASRAGRGAYEQYF. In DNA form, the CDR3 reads TGCGCCAGCAGGGCAGGCAGGGGGGCCTACGAGCAGTACTTC.

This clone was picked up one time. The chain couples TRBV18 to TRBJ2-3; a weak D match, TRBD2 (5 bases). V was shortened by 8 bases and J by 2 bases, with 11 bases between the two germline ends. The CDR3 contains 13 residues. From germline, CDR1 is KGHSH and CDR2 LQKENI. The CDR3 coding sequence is TGTGCCAGCGCCCAGCGGAACACAGATACGCAGTATTTT. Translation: CASAQRNTDTQYF.

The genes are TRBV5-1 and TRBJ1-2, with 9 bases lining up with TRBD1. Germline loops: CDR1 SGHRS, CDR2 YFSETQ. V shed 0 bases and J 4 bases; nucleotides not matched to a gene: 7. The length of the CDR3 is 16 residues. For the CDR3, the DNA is TGCGCCAGCAGCTTGGGGACAGGGGCCACAGGCTATGGCTACACCTTC. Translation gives CASSLGTGATGYGYTF.

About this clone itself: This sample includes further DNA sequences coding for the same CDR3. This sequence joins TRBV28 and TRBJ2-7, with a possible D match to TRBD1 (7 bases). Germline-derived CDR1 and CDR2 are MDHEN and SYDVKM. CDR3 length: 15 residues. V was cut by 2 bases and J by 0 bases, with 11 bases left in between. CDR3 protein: CASSLGGGFSYEQYF. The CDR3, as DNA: TGTGCCAGCAGTTTAGGAGGGGGCTTCTCCTACGAGCAGTACTTC.

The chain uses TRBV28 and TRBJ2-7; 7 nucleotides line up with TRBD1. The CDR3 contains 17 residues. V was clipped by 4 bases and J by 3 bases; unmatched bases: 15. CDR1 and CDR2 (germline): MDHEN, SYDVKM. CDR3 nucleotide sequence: TGTGCCAGCAGTTCCGCTGATTGGGCAGGGGGAAGCTACGAGCAGTACTTC. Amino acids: CASSSADWAGGSYEQYF.

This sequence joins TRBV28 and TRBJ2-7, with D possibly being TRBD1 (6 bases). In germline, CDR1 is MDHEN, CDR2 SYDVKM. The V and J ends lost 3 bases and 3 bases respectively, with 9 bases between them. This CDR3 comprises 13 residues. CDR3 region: CASSLTGRYEQYF. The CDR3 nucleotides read TGTGCCAGCAGTTTGACAGGTCGCTACGAGCAGTACTTC.

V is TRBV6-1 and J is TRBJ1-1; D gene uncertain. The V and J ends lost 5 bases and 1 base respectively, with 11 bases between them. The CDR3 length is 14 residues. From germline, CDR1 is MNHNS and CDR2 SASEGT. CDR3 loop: CASSPRGWNTEAFF. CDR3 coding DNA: TGTGCCAGCAGTCCCCGAGGCTGGAACACTGAAGCTTTCTTT.

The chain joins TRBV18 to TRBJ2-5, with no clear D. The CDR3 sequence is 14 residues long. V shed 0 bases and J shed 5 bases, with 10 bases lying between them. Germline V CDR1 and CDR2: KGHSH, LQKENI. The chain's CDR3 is CASSPPGKWETQYF. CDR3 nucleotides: TGTGCCAGCTCACCACCTGGGAAATGGGAGACCCAGTACTTC.

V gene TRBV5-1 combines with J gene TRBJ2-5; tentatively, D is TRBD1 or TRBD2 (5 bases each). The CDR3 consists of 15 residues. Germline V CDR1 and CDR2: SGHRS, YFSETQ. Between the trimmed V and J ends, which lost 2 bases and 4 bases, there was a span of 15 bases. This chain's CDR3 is CASSFAGTSGETQYF. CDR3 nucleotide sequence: TGCGCCAGCAGCTTCGCAGGGACGAGTGGAGAGACCCAGTACTTC.

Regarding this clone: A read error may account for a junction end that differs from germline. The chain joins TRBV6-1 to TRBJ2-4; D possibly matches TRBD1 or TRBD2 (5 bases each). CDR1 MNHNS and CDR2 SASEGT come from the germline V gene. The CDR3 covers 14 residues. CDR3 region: CASSEQGATNIQYF. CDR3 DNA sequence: TGTGCCAGCAGTGAGCAGGGAGCCACAAACATTCAGTACTTC.

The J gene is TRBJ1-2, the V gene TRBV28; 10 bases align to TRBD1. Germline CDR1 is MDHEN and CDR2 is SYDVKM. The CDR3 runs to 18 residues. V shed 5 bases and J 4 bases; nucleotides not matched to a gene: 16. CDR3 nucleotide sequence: TGTGCCAGCAGTAAATTTGGACAGGGGGACTTCTACTCCTATGGCTACACCTTC. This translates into CASSKFGQGDFYSYGYTF.

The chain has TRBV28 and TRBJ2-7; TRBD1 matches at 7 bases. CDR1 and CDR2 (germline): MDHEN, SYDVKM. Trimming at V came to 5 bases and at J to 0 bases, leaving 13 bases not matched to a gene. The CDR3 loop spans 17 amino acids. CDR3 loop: CASSPQIRTGVSYEQYF. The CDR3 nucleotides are TGTGCCAGCAGTCCACAAATCCGTACAGGGGTCTCCTACGAGCAGTACTTC.

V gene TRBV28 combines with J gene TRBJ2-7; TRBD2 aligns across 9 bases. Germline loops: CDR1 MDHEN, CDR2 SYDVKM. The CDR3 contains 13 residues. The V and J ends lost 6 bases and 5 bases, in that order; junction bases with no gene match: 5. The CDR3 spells CASRGGRANEQYF. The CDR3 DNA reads TGTGCCAGCAGGGGCGGGAGGGCCAACGAGCAGTACTTC.

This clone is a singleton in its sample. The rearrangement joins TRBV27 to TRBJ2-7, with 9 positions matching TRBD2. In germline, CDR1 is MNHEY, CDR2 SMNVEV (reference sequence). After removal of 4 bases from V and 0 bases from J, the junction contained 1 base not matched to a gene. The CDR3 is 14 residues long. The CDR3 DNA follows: TGTGCCAGCAGTTCTAGCGGGATCTCCTACGAGCAGTACTTC. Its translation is CASSSSGISYEQYF.

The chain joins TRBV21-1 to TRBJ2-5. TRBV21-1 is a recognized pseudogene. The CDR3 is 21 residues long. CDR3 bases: TGTGCCAGCAGCAAAATCAGGGGGGGGCAGGGCTGCGGGAATGGCCAAGAGACCCAGTACTTC. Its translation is CASSKIRGGQGCGNGQETQYF.

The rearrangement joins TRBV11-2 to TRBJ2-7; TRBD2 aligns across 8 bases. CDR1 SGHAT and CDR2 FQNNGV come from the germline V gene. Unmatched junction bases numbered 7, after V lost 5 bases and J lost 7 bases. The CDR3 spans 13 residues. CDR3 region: CASSHTGGREQYF. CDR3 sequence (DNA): TGTGCCAGCAGCCATACAGGCGGGAGGGAGCAGTACTTC.

CDR3 nucleotide sequence: TGTGCCAGCAGTCCCCAGGGTGACGGCTACACCTTC. Amino acid sequence: CASSPQGDGYTF. J is TRBJ1-2 and V is TRBV28; D is perhaps TRBD1 (5 bases). This CDR3 comprises 12 residues. Between the trimmed V and J ends, which lost 5 bases and 8 bases, there was a span of 12 bases. Per germline, CDR1 MDHEN and CDR2 SYDVKM.

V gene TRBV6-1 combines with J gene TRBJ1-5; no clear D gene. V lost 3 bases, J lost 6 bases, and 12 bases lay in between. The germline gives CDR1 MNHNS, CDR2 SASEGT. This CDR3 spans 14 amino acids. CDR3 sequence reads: CASSDAALLQPQHF. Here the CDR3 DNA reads TGTGCCAGCAGTGATGCCGCCCTCCTTCAGCCCCAGCATTTT.

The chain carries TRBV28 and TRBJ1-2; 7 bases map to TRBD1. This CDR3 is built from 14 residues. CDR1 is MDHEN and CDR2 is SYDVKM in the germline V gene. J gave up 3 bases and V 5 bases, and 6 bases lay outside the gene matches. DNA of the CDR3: TGTGCCAGCAGTCCCCCAGGGGGATACTATGGCTACACCTTC. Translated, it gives CASSPPGGYYGYTF.

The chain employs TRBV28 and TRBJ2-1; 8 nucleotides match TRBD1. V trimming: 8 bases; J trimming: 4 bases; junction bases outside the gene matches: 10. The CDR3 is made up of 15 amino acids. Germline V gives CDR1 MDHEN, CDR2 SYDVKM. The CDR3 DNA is TGTGCCAGCGTATCCGGGACAGGAACGTACAATGAGCAGTTCTTC. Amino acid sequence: CASVSGTGTYNEQFF. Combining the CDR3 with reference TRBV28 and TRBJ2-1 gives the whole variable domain DVKVTQSSRYLVKRTGEKVFLECVQDMDHENMFWYRQDPGLGLRLIYFSYDVKMKEKGDIPEGYSVSREKKERFSLILESASTNQTSMYLCASVSGTGTYNEQFFGPGTRLTVL.

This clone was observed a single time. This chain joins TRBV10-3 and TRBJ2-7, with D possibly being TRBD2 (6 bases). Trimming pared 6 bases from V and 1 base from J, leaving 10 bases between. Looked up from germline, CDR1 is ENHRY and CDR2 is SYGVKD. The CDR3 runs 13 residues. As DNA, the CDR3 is TGTGCCATCAGGCCGGAGGGTTCCTACGAGCAGTACTTC. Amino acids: CAIRPEGSYEQYF.

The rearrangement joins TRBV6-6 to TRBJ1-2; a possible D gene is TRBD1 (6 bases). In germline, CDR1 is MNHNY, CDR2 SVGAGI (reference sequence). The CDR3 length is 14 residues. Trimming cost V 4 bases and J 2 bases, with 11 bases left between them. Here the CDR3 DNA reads TGTGCCAGCAGTTTATTTCAGGGGAACTATGGCTACACCTTC. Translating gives CASSLFQGNYGYTF.

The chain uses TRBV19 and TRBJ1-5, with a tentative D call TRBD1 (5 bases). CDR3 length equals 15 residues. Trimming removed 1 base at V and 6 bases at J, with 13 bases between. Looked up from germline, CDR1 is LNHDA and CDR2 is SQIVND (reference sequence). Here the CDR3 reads CASSIGQTDSQPQHF. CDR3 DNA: TGTGCCAGTAGTATAGGGCAGACTGACAGTCAGCCCCAGCATTTT. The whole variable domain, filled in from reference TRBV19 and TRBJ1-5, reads DGGITQSPKYLFRKEGQNVTLSCEQNLNHDAMYWYRQDPGQGLRLIYYSQIVNDFQKGDIAEGYSVSREKKESFPLTVTSAQKNPTAFYLCASSIGQTDSQPQHFGDGTRLSIL.

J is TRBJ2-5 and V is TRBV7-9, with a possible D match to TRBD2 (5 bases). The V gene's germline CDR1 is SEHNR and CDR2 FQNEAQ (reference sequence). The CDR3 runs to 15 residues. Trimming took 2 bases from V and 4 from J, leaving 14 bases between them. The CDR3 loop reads CASSLIGTEGETQYF. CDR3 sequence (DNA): TGTGCCAGCAGCTTAATCGGAACAGAGGGAGAGACCCAGTACTTC.

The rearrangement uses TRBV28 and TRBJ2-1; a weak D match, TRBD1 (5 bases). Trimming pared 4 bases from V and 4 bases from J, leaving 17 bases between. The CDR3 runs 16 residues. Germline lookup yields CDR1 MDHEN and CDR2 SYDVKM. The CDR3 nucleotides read TGTGCCAGCAGTTCCCGGACACTATGGTTGTACAATGAGCAGTTCTTC. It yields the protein CASSSRTLWLYNEQFF.